A few counts support the clone carrying this TCR beta chain. Its antigen is currently unknown. The data derive from a study of CD8+ T cells in alopecia areata. Across the whole study: People stayed on tofacitinib for 6 to 18 months, then stopped the drug for 6 months. Study-wide points: TCR sharing across patients was less clear than in mice, possibly HLA-related.

This CDR3 is 12 amino acids long. Germline-derived CDR1 and CDR2 are SGHTA and FQGTGA. V was pared by 8 bases and J by 7 bases, with 9 bases between. Collected material from alopecia areata patients comprised lesional scalp punch biopsies and peripheral blood. Using a FACSAria, the CD4+ and CD8+ T cells were sorted from the PBMCs. Isolated RNA was reverse transcribed into cDNA used as the sequencing template. The table came from immunoSEQ multiplex PCR; TCRdb's copy has only in-frame clones and leaves some out. Among 150,000 to 200,000 clones listed, about 63% were seen once. Sample: CD4+ T cells sorted from blood, taken at week 0. The sequence came from a human donor with alopecia areata. The J gene is TRBJ1-6, the V gene TRBV7-3; a possible D gene is TRBD1 (5 bases). The CDR3 sequence is CASRDQNSPLHF. In DNA, the CDR3 is TGTGCCAGCCGGGACCAAAATTCACCCCTCCACTTT.